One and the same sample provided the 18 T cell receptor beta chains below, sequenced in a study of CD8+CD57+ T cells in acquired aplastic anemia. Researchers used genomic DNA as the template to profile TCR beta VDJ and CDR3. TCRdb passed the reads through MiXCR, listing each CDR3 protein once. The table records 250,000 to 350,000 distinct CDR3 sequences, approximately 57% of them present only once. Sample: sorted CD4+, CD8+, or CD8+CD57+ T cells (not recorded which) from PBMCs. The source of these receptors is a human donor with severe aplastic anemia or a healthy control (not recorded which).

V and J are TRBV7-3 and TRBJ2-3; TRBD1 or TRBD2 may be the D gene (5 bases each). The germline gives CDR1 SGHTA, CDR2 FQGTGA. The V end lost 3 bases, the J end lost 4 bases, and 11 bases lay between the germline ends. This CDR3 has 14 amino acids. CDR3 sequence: CASSFGGPADTQYF. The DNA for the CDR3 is TGTGCCAGCAGCTTTGGGGGACCCGCAGATACGCAGTATTTT.

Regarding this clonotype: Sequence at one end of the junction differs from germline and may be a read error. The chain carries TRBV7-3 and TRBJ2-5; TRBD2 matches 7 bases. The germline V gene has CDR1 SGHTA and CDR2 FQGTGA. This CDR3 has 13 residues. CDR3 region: CASSQGSGETQYF. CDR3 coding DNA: TGCGCCAGCAGCCAAGGTAGCGGGGAGACCCAGTACTTC. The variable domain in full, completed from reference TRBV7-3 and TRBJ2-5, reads GAGVSQTPSNKVTEKGKYVELRCDPISGHTALYWYRQSLGQGPEFLIYFQGTGAADDSGLPNDRFFAVRPEGSVSTLKIQRTERGDSAVYLCASSQGSGETQYFGPGTRLLVL.

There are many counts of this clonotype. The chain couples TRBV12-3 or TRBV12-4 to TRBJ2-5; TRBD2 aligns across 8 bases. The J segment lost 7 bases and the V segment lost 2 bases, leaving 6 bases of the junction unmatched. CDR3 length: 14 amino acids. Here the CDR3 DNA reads TGTGCCAGCAGTTTATACGGGGGGGGCCTGACCCAGTACTTC. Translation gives CASSLYGGGLTQYF.

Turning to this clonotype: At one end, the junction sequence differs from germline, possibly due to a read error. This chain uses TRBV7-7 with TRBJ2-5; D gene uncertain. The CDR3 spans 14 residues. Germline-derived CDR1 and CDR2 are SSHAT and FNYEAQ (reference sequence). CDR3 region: CASSLVGYQETQYF. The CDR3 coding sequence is TGTGCTAGCAGCTTAGTCGGGTACCAAGAGACCCAGTACTTC.

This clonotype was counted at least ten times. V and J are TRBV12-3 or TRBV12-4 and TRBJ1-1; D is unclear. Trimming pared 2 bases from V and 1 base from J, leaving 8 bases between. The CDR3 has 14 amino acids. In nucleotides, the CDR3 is TGTGCCAGCAGTTTAAGGACGGCGAACACTGAAGCTTTCTTT. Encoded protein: CASSLRTANTEAFF.

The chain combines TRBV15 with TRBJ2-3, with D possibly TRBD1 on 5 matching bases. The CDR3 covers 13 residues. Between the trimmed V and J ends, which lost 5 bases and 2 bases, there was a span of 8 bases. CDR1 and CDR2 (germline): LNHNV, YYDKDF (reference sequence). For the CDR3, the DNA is TGTGCCACCAGCCAACAGGACACAGATACGCAGTATTTT. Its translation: CATSQQDTDTQYF.

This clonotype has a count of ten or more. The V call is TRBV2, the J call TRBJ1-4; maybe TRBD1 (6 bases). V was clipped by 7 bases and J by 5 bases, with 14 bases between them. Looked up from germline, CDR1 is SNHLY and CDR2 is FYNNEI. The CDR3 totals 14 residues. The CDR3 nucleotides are TGTGCCAGCATAAGGGGGGGTGGAAATGAAAAACTGTTTTTT. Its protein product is CASIRGGGNEKLFF.

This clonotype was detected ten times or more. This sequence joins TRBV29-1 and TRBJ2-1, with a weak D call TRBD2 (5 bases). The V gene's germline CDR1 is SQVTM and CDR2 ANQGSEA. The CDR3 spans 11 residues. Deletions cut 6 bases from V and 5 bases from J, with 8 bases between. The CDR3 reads CSVAGDNEQFF. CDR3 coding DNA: TGCAGCGTCGCGGGCGACAATGAGCAGTTCTTC.

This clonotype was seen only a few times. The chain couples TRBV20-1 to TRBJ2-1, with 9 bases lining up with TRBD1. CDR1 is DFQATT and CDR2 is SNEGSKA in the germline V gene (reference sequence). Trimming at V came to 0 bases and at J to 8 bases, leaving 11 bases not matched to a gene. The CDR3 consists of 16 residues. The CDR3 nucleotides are TGCAGTGCTAGAGATATCTATGGGACAGGGACTGATGAGCAGTTCTTC. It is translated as CSARDIYGTGTDEQFF.

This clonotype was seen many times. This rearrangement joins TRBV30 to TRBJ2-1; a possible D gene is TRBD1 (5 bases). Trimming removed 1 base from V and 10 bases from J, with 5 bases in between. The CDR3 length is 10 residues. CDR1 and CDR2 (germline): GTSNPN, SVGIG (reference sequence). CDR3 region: CAWSGQEQFF. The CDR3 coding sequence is TGTGCCTGGAGTGGACAGGAGCAGTTCTTC.

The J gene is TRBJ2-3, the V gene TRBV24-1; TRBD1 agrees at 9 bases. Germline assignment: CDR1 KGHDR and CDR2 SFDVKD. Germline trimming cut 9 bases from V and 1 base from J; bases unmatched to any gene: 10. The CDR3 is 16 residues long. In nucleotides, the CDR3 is TGTGCCACCTCCCGGGACAGGGCCGGAGGCACAGATACGCAGTATTTT. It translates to CATSRDRAGGTDTQYF.

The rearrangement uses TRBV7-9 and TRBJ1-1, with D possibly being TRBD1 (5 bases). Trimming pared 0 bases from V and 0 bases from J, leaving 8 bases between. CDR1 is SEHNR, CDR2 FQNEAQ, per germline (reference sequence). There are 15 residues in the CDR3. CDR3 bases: TGTGCCAGCAGCTTAGCGCAGGGTTTGAACACTGAAGCTTTCTTT. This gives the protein CASSLAQGLNTEAFF.

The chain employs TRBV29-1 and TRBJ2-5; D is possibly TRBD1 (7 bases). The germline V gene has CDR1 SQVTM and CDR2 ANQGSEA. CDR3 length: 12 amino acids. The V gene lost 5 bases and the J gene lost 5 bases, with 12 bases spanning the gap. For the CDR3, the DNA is TGCAGCGTTCAGGCAGGGGGGGAGACCCAGTACTTC. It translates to CSVQAGGETQYF.

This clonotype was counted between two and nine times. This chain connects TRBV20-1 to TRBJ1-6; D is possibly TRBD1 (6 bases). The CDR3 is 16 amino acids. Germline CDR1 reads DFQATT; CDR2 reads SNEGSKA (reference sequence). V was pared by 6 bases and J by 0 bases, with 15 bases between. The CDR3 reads CSARDTHSSYNSPLHF. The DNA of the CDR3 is TGCAGTGCACGGGACACCCACAGCTCCTATAATTCACCCCTCCACTTT.

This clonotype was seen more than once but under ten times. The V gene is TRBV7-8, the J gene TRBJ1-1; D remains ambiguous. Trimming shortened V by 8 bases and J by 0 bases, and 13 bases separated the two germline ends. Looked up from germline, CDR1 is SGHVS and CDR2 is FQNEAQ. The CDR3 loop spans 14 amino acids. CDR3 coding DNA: TGTGCCAGCGGACGGGCGTTACTGAACACTGAAGCTTTCTTT. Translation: CASGRALLNTEAFF.

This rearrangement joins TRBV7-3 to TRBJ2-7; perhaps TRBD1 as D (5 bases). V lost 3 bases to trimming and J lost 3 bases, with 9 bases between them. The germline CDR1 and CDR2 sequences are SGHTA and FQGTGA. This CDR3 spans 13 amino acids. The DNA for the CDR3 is TGTGCCAGCAGCTTGACAGACCTCTACGAGCAGTACTTC. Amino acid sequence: CASSLTDLYEQYF.

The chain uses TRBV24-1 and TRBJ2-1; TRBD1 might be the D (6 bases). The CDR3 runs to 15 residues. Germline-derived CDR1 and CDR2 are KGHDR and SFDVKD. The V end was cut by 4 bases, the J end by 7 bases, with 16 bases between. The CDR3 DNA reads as TGTGCCACCAGTGACCCCGGCAGACAGGTGAATGAGCAGTTCTTC. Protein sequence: CATSDPGRQVNEQFF.

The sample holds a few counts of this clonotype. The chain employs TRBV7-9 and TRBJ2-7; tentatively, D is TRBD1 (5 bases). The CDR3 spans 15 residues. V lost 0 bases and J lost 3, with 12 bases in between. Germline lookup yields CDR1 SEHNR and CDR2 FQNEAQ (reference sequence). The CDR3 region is CASSLAGHRRYEQYF. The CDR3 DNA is TGTGCCAGCAGCTTAGCTGGACACCGCCGCTACGAGCAGTACTTC.